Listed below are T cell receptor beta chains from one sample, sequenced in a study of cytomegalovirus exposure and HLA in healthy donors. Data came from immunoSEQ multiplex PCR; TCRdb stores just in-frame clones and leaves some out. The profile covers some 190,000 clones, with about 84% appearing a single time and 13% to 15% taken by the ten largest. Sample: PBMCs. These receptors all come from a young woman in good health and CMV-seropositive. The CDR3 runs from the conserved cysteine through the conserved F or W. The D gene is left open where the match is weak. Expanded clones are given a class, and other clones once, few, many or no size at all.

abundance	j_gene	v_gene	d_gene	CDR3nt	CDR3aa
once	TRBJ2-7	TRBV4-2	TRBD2	TGTGCCAGCAGCCAAGACCGCGGGAGGGCCTACGAGCAGTACTTC	CASSQDRGRAYEQYF
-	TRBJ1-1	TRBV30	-	TGTGCCTGGAGTGTAAATCGGAGGAACACTGAAGCTTTCTTT	CAWSVNRRNTEAFF
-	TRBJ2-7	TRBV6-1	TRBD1	TGTGCCAGCAGACAGGGGCTCCCCTACGAGCAGTACTTC	CASRQGLPYEQYF
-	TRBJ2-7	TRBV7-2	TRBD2	TGTGCCAGCAGCTTAGACGGGAGGGCCTACGAGCAGTACTTC	CASSLDGRAYEQYF
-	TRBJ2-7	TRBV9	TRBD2	TGTGCCAGCAGCGTAAGCGGGGGGGACTACGAGCAGTACTTC	CASSVSGGDYEQYF
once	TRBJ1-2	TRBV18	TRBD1	TGTGCCAGCTCACCAAGACAGGGAAACTCTGGCTACACCTTC	CASSPRQGNSGYTF
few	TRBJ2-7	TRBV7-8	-	TGTGCCAGCAGCCTGAGTCGGGACACATTCTACGAGCAGTACTTC	CASSLSRDTFYEQYF
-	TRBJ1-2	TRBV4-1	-	TGCGCCAGCAGCCGCCTAAGAGGGCACAAGGGCTACACCTTC	CASSRLRGHKGYTF
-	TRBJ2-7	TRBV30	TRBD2	TGTGCCTGCGAGTGGCGGGGGGCCTACGAGCAGTACTTC	CACEWRGAYEQYF
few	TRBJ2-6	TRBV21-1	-	TGTGCCAGCAGCTCCCCCCAGGGCTCTGGGGCCAACGTCCTGACTTTC	CASSSPQGSGANVLTF
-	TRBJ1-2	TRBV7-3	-	TGTGCCAGCAGCCCCGGACAGCCTAGCCTTGAAAATGGCTACACCTTC	CASSPGQPSLENGYTF
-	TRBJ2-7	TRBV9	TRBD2	TGTGCCAGCAGCGTAGAGGCGGGAGGGGGGTACGAGCAGTACTTC	CASSVEAGGGYEQYF
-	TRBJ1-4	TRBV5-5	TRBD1	TGTGCCAGCAGTGCAGGGGGCAGGGGTGAAAAACTGTTTTTT	CASSAGGRGEKLFF
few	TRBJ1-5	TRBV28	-	TGTCTATCTGGTAGGCGGGAAGAGCCCCAGCATTTT	CLSGRREEPQHF
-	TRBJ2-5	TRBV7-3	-	TGTGCCAGCAGCTCCTTTGAGGCTAGCTCCCAGGAGACCCAGTACTTC	CASSSFEASSQETQYF
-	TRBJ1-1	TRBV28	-	TGTGCCAGCAGTTCGACCACCAGGGCCACTGAAGCTTTCTTT	CASSSTTRATEAFF
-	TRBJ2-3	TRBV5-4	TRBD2	TGTGCCAGCAGCTTGGGACTAGCGGGGCTCACAGATACGCAGTATTTT	CASSLGLAGLTDTQYF
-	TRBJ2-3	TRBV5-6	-	TGTGCCAGCAGCCTTTTCGATACGCAGTATTTT	CASSLFDTQYF
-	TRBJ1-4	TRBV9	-	TGTGCCAGCAGCACTCAGGGGATGGGTGAAAAACTGTTTTTT	CASSTQGMGEKLFF
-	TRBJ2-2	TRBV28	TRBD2	TGTGCCAGCAACCCTAGCGGGGGGGAGAACACCGGGGAGCTGTTTTTT	CASNPSGGENTGELFF
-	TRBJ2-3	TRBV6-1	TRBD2	TGTGCCAGCAGTGAAGCGCTAAGCGGGGGCACAGATACGCAGTATTTT	CASSEALSGGTDTQYF
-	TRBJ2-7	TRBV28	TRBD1	TGTGCCAGCACACTCCGGGACAGACTATACGAGCAGTACTTC	CASTLRDRLYEQYF
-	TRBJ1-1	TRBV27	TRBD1	TGTGCCAGCAGTTTACGCGACAGGGGGCGCAACACTGAAGCTTTCTTT	CASSLRDRGRNTEAFF
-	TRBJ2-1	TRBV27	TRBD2	TGTGCCAGCAGTCCCTCCCTAGCGGGGGGGCCTCAGAATGAGCAGTTCTTC	CASSPSLAGGPQNEQFF
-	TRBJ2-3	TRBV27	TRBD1	TGTGCCAGCAGGGGACAGGGTATGGGCACAGATACGCAGTATTTT	CASRGQGMGTDTQYF
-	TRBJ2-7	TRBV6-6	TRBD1	TGTGCCAGCAGACAGGGGGCCGGGGAGCAGTACTTC	CASRQGAGEQYF
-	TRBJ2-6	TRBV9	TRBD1	TGTGCCAGCAGCGTAGCTGCCGACAGGGGGCTCTCGGGGGCCAACGTCCTGACTTTC	CASSVAADRGLSGANVLTF
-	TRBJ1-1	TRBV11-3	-	TGTGCCAGCAGCCCCGTGGGGGAGGGAACTGAAGCTTTCTTT	CASSPVGEGTEAFF
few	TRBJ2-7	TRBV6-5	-	TGTGCCAGCAGTTACGCAAGGGGCTCCTACGAGCAGTACTTC	CASSYARGSYEQYF
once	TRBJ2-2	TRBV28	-	TGTGCCAGCAGTTTATTTTCTGGCTTTAACACCGGGGAGCTGTTTTTT	CASSLFSGFNTGELFF
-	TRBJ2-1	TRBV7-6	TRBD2	TGTGCCAGCAGCCCCGCCCTTGCGGGAGTTAGTGAGCAGTTCTTC	CASSPALAGVSEQFF
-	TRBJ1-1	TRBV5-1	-	TGCGCCAGCAGCTTGGATACAGGGATGAACACTGAAGCTTTCTTT	CASSLDTGMNTEAFF
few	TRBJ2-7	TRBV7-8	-	TGTGCCAGCAGCTTAGCCGGGGTAGCCTACGAGCAGTACTTC	CASSLAGVAYEQYF
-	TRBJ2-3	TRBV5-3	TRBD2	TGTGCCAGAAGCCGAAAGGCCCGTTGGGAGCGGGGGGGTATAGATACGCAGTATTTT	CARSRKARWERGGIDTQYF
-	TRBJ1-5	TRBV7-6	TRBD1	TGTGCCAGCAGCATGACAGGGGCTCCCTTGCATTTT	CASSMTGAPLHF
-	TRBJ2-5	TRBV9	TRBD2	TGTGCCAGCAGCGTATCAACTAGCGGCCAAGAGACCCAGTACTTC	CASSVSTSGQETQYF
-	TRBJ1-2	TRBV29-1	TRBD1	TGCAGCACACGGGACAGGGGGCTTATGCCTTATGGCTACACCTTC	CSTRDRGLMPYGYTF
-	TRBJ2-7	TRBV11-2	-	TGTGCCAGCAGCTTAGCCTGGCGGAGCTACGAGCAGTACTTC	CASSLAWRSYEQYF
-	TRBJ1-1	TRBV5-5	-	TGTGCCAGCAGGTTTGACATTAACACTGAAGCTTTCTTT	CASRFDINTEAFF
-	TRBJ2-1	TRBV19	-	TGTGCCAGTAGTATTTCAGGATCCTCCTACAATGAGCAGTTCTTC	CASSISGSSYNEQFF
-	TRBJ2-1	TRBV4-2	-	TGTGCCAGCAGCCAGGGGGGTTTTGAGCAGTTCTTC	CASSQGGFEQFF
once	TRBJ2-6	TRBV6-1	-	TGTGCCAGCAGTGAAGCGAGTGGCGGCGGGGCCAACGTCCTGACTTTC	CASSEASGGGANVLTF
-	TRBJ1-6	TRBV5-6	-	TGTGCCAGCAGCTTGGGACGATCCGGGTCACCCCTCCACTTT	CASSLGRSGSPLHF
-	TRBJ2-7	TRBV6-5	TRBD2	TGTGCCAGCAGCCGAACCGGGACTAGGGCATACGAGCAGTACTTC	CASSRTGTRAYEQYF
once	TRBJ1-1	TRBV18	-	TGTGCCAGCTCACCACTCAGCGTGGGGCTGAACACTGAAGCTTTCTTT	CASSPLSVGLNTEAFF
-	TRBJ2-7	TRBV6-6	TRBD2	TGTGCCAGCAGTTATCTAGCGGGAGGGTACGAGCAGTACTTC	CASSYLAGGYEQYF
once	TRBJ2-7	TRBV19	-	TGTGCCAGTAATATTCCGGGAAACGAGCAGTACTTC	CASNIPGNEQYF
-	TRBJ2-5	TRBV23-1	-	TGCGCCAGCAGTCAACCGGGTTTGAAGACCCAGTACTTC	CASSQPGLKTQYF
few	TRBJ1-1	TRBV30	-	TGTGCCTGGGACTTCAAACAAGGGGGTGAAGCTTTCTTT	CAWDFKQGGEAFF
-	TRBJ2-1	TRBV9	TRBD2	TGTGCCAGCAGCCGAACCGGGACTAGCGGGGGTTCCTACAATGAGCAGTTCTTC	CASSRTGTSGGSYNEQFF
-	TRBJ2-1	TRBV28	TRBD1	TGTGCCAGCAGTTTGCCCGACAGGGGAAATGAGCAGTTCTTC	CASSLPDRGNEQFF
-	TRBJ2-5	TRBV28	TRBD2	TGTGCCAGCGAGGGAGGGCAGGAGACCCAGTACTTC	CASEGGQETQYF
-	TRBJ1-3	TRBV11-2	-	TGTGCCAGCAGCTTAAGCGGCAGGGGATCCGGAAACACCATATATTTT	CASSLSGRGSGNTIYF
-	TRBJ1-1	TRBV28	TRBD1	TGTGCCAGCAGTTCCGGGACAGGGTCGACTTTCTTT	CASSSGTGSTFF
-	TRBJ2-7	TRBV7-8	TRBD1	TGTGCCAGCAGCGTGACAGGGGCCGAGCAGTACTTC	CASSVTGAEQYF